Sequencing of this T cell receptor beta chain was carried out in a study of blood T cell repertoires in COVID-19. Under the authors' procedure: Nucleated cell number was recorded as an estimate derived from reference gene primer amplification. The protocol was immunoSEQ multiplex PCR, while the TCRdb copy is restricted to in-frame clones and leaves out a portion. V and J calls and clone size follow that table, whereas D and trimming were derived from the DNA. The profile shows 100,000 to 150,000 clones, about 85% of them singletons. The CDR3 consists of 12 residues. Germline CDR1 and CDR2: MDHEN and SYDVKM.

The chain links TRBV28 to TRBJ1-5, with 8 bases fitting TRBD1. Sequencing used peripheral blood. This TCR came from a woman aged 80 or over with acute or convalescent COVID-19. The CDR3 spells CVTGGGNQPQHF. The DNA of the CDR3 is TGTGTTACAGGGGGTGGGAATCAGCCCCAGCATTTT.